These 17 T cell receptor beta chains came from one sample sequenced in a study of shared clonotypes between healthy human individuals. The protocol was immunoSEQ multiplex PCR, while the TCRdb copy is restricted to in-frame clones and leaves out a portion. The sample holds 550,000 to 800,000 clones, roughly 88% seen once. The sequenced sample consisted of memory CD8+ T cells from PBMCs. As to subset: CD45RO+ cells pooled with CCR7-negative TemRA cells. These receptors were obtained from a man aged 18-30 years in good health. Some clones in this sample may be carry-over from other donors' samples.

The rearrangement uses TRBV6-4 and TRBJ1-4; D perhaps matches TRBD1 (6 bases). Trimming stripped 6 bases from V and 0 bases from J, with 26 bases between. The germline CDR1 and CDR2 sequences are MRHNA and SNTAGT. This CDR3 has 20 residues. CDR3: CASRDTGTNGRGATNEKLFF. The DNA of the CDR3 is TGTGCCAGCAGGGATACCGGGACAAATGGCCGGGGGGCAACTAATGAAAAACTGTTTTTT.

The chain employs TRBV7-2 and TRBJ2-1, with 9 nucleotides matching TRBD2. The V and J ends lost 8 bases and 2 bases, in that order; junction bases with no gene match: 16. The V gene's germline CDR1 is SGHTA and CDR2 FQGNSA. The CDR3 runs 18 residues. The CDR3, as DNA: TGTGCCAGCCGATCGAGAGATAGCGGGAGTTCGCCCTACAATGAGCAGTTCTTC. Protein: CASRSRDSGSSPYNEQFF.

CDR3 loop: CASSLGQTAEAFF. In DNA form, the CDR3 reads TGTGCCAGCAGTTTGGGACAGACAGCTGAAGCTTTCTTT. V usage is TRBV27 and J usage is TRBJ1-1; 7 nucleotides agree with TRBD1. V lost 3 bases to trimming and J lost 6 bases; unmatched junction nucleotides: 4. Germline CDR1 and CDR2: MNHEY and SMNVEV (reference sequence). The CDR3 totals 13 residues.

V and J are TRBV10-2 and TRBJ2-5; D is perhaps TRBD1 (6 bases). The CDR3 is made up of 15 amino acids. Germline lookup yields CDR1 WSHSY and CDR2 SAAADI. Trimming stripped 7 bases from V and 1 base from J, with 16 bases between. CDR3 region: CASMKGRDTQETQYF. In nucleotides, the CDR3 is TGCGCCAGCATGAAAGGCCGGGACACCCAAGAGACCCAGTACTTC.

The chain employs TRBV28 and TRBJ2-1; possible D gene TRBD2, 6 bases. Germline CDR1 reads MDHEN; CDR2 reads SYDVKM. This CDR3 is 15 amino acids long. Trimming left V 4 bases short and J 5 bases short, with 15 bases between. The CDR3 DNA sequence: TGTGCCAGCAGTTCCCTAGCGAGAAACCACAATGAGCAGTTCTTC. Translating gives CASSSLARNHNEQFF.

The V and J genes are TRBV10-1 and TRBJ2-1; 10 nucleotides match TRBD2. Germline trimming cut 6 bases from V and 7 bases from J; bases unmatched to any gene: 9. Germline V gives CDR1 WNHNN, CDR2 SYGVQD (reference sequence). There are 15 residues in the CDR3. The CDR3 DNA sequence: TGCGCCAGCAGCGTGACTAGCGGGCCTCTGAATGAGCAGTTCTTC. Translating it yields CASSVTSGPLNEQFF.

The chain combines TRBV27 with TRBJ1-3; 9 nucleotides align to TRBD1. Losses at the gene ends were 3 bases for V and 8 bases for J; bases not matched to a gene: 8. The CDR3 has 15 amino acids. Germline V gene lookup returns CDR1 MNHEY and CDR2 SMNVEV (reference sequence). CDR3 DNA: TGTGCCAGCAGTTTGTTGGGGACAGGGCGCGACACCATATATTTT. Translated, it gives CASSLLGTGRDTIYF.

V and J are TRBV7-9 and TRBJ1-1; no clear D. V was shortened by 1 base and J by 1 base, with 7 bases between the two germline ends. The CDR3 totals 14 residues. Looked up from germline, CDR1 is SEHNR and CDR2 is FQNEAQ (reference sequence). The CDR3 sequence is CASSLVGKNTEAFF. CDR3 in DNA: TGTGCCAGCAGCTTAGTTGGAAAGAACACTGAAGCTTTCTTT.

The rearrangement uses TRBV18 and TRBJ1-1; 7 bases are shared with TRBD1. CDR1 and CDR2 from the germline V gene are KGHSH and LQKENI. V lost 3 bases to trimming and J lost 4 bases; unmatched junction nucleotides: 8. This CDR3 comprises 15 residues. CDR3 protein: CASSPSTGKATEAFF. CDR3 DNA sequence: TGTGCCAGCTCACCCTCGACAGGGAAGGCCACTGAAGCTTTCTTT.

This clone appeared a few times. The chain employs TRBV30 and TRBJ1-5; no definite D call. The germline CDR1 and CDR2 sequences are GTSNPN and SVGIG (reference sequence). This CDR3 is 17 amino acids long. Deletions cut 0 bases from V and 1 base from J, with 16 bases between. The CDR3 bases are TGTGCCTGGAGTGTACGGCGTGCGCCACTAAGCAATCAGCCCCAGCATTTT. It encodes CAWSVRRAPLSNQPQHF.

This chain uses TRBV28 with TRBJ2-7; D might be TRBD1 (5 bases). The germline V gene encodes CDR1 MDHEN and CDR2 SYDVKM. The CDR3 runs 14 residues. V lost 2 bases and J 3 bases, leaving 11 bases between the germline ends. The DNA for the CDR3 is TGTGCCAGCAGTTTAGCAGGGATCCGCTACGAGCAGTACTTC. Its protein is CASSLAGIRYEQYF.

The chain couples TRBV19 to TRBJ2-1; 9 bases agree with TRBD1. This CDR3 has 13 amino acids. V shed 6 bases, J shed 5 bases, and the junction held 2 bases outside the gene matches. Germline CDR1 reads LNHDA; CDR2 reads SQIVND (reference sequence). This CDR3 is CASRGTGNNEQFF. CDR3 in DNA: TGTGCCAGTAGAGGGACAGGGAACAATGAGCAGTTCTTC.

This chain connects TRBV7-9 to TRBJ2-7; D unresolved. CDR1 is SEHNR and CDR2 is FQNEAQ in the germline V gene (reference sequence). CDR3 length equals 12 residues. V was shortened by 5 bases and J by 5 bases, with 10 bases between the two germline ends. CDR3 bases: TGTGCCAGCAGCCCTTGGACGGACGAGCAGTACTTC. It specifies CASSPWTDEQYF.

In the case of this clone: Other nucleotide sequences in the sample specify the same CDR3. The chain couples TRBV27 to TRBJ1-5; D is unresolved. This CDR3 region has 15 residues. The V and J ends lost 0 bases and 0 bases respectively, with 6 bases between them. CDR1 and CDR2 (germline): MNHEY, SMNVEV (reference sequence). The CDR3 is CASSLSAYSNQPQHF. Here the CDR3 DNA reads TGTGCCAGCAGTTTATCTGCCTATAGCAATCAGCCCCAGCATTTT.

CDR3 amino acids: CASSWDRGSLYEQYF. The CDR3 bases are TGTGCCAGCAGCTGGGACAGAGGAAGCCTCTACGAGCAGTACTTC. The V and J genes are TRBV11-2 and TRBJ2-7, with 7 bases identical to TRBD1. J was trimmed by 3 bases and V by 4 bases; bases with no gene match: 9. The CDR3 totals 15 residues. CDR1 is SGHAT and CDR2 is FQNNGV in the germline V gene.

The genes are TRBV27 and TRBJ2-1; 7 bases agree with TRBD1. V trimming: 2 bases; J trimming: 6 bases; junction bases outside the gene matches: 10. Germline values: CDR1 MNHEY, CDR2 SMNVEV (reference sequence). CDR3 size: 16 residues. The CDR3 DNA reads as TGTGCCAGCAGTTTAGGGTGGGGGCAGGGGGTCAATGAGCAGTTCTTC. Its protein product is CASSLGWGQGVNEQFF.

This clone was seen once. This sequence joins TRBV4-2 and TRBJ1-1; TRBD1 is a possible D gene (6 bases). The CDR3 sequence is 18 residues long. Trimming removed 0 bases at V and 3 bases at J, with 20 bases between. Germline V gene data show CDR1 as LGHNA and CDR2 as YNFKEQ. CDR3 protein: CASSQEARDTEWDTEAFF. The CDR3 coding sequence is TGTGCCAGCAGCCAAGAAGCCCGGGACACTGAATGGGACACTGAAGCTTTCTTT.